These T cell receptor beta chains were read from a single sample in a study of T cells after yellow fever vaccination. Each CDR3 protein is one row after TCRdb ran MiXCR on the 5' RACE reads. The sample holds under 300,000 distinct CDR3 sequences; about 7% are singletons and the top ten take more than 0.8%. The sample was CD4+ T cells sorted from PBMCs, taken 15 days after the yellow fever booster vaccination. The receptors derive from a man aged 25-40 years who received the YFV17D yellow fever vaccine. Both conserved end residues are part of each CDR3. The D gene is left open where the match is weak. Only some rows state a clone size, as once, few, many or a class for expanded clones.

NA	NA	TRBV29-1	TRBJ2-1	TGCAGCGTGGGCGGTAGGACCCACAAACTTAACAATGAGCAGTTCTTC	CSVGGRTHKLNNEQFF
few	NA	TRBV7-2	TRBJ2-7	TGTGCCAGCAGCTTCGAGGGCAGTAGGTCCTACGAGCAGTACTTC	CASSFEGSRSYEQYF
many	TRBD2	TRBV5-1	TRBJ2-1	TGCGCCAGCAGCTTGGGGGCTGGAGCGGGGTACAATGAGCAGTTCTTC	CASSLGAGAGYNEQFF
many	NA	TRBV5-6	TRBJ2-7	TGTGCCAGCAGCTTGCTTCTACCTGGGACCTACGAGCAGTACTTC	CASSLLLPGTYEQYF
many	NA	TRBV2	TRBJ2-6	TGTGCCAGCAGTGCCTCTGGGGCCAACGTCCTGACTTTC	CASSASGANVLTF
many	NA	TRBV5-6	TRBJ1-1	TGTGCCAGCAGCTTCCTGGGACGACCGAACACTGAAGCTTTCTTT	CASSFLGRPNTEAFF
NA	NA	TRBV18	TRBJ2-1	TGTGCCAGCTCAAGGGACAAGGGGACATTCTTC	CASSRDKGTFF
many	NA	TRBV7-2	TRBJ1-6	TGTGCCAGCAGCCCGGCGAGCTTTAATTCACCCCTCCACTTT	CASSPASFNSPLHF
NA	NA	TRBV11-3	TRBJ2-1	TGTGCCAGCAGCCCTCAACCGGGTAACAATGAGCAGTTCTTC	CASSPQPGNNEQFF
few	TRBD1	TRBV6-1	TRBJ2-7	TGTGCCAGCAGTGTAATGACAGGGTCAATGTACGAGCAGTACTTC	CASSVMTGSMYEQYF
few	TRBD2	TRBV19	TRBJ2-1	TGTGCCAGTAGTATGGGAGCGGGAGTAGTGGGTGAGCAGTTCTTC	CASSMGAGVVGEQFF
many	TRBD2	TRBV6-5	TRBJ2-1	TGTGCCAGCAGTTCCCCGGGAGCTAGCGGGAGTGTCTACAATGAGCAGTTCTTC	CASSSPGASGSVYNEQFF
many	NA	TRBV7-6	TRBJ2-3	TGTGCCAGCAGCTTAGGGGGGTATCTGGTCACAGATACGCAGTATTTT	CASSLGGYLVTDTQYF
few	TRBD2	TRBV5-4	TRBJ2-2	TGTGCCAGCAGCCCGGGACTAGCGGGATCATTCACCGGGGAGCTGTTTTTT	CASSPGLAGSFTGELFF
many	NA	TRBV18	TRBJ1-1	TGTGCCAGCTCACCGGGATTGAACACTGAAGCTTTCTTT	CASSPGLNTEAFF
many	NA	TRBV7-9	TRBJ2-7	TGTGCCAGCAGCTCTTCCGACCAGTACGAGCAGTACTTC	CASSSSDQYEQYF
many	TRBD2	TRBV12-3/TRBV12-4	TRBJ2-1	TGTGCCAGCAGTACGGCGGGAGAGTACAATGAGCAGTTCTTC	CASSTAGEYNEQFF
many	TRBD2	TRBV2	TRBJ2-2	TGTGCCAGCAGTGAAGGGGGCTGGACTAGCGCATTCACCGGGGAGCTGTTTTTT	CASSEGGWTSAFTGELFF
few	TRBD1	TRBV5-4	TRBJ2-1	TGTGCCAGCAGCCCGATCGACAGGGAAGGTGAGCAGTTCTTC	CASSPIDREGEQFF
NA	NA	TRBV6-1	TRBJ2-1	TGTGCCAGCACCACGGGGGATAGCGGTAACAATGAGCAGTTCTTC	CASTTGDSGNNEQFF
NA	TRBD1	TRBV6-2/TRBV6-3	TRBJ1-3	TGTGCCAGCAGTTACGGGACGATCGACAGGGGAGGAAACACCATATATTTT	CASSYGTIDRGGNTIYF
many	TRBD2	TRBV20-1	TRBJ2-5	TGCAGTGCTAGAGATCCCATACTAGCGGGAGGGCCCGAGACCCAGTACTTC	CSARDPILAGGPETQYF
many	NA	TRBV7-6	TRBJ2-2	TGTGCCAGCAGCTCAGGAGGGGGAAGGACCGGGGAGCTGTTTTTT	CASSSGGGRTGELFF
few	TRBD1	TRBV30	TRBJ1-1	TGTGCCTGGAGTCCTCCGGGACAGGGGTACACTGAAGCTTTCTTT	CAWSPPGQGYTEAFF
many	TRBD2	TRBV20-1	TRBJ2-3	TGCAGTGGGACCCGGACTAGCCTGAGCACAGATACGCAGTATTTT	CSGTRTSLSTDTQYF
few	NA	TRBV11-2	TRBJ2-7	TGTGCCAGCAGCCGTGACAGGACCCATTGGGAAGCCCTCTTTATCCACGAGCAGTACTTC	CASSRDRTHWEALFIHEQYF
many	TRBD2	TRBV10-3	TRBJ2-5	TGTGCCATCAGTCAGAGTCTGGGCGGGAGGGCCCAAGAGACCCAGTACTTC	CAISQSLGGRAQETQYF
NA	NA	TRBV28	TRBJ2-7	TGTGCCAGCAATTTAGAGGGCTACGAGCAGTACTTC	CASNLEGYEQYF
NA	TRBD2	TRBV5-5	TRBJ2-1	TGTGCCAGCAGCCACCCGCTAGCGGGGCGGTTGGGTGAGCAGTTCTTC	CASSHPLAGRLGEQFF
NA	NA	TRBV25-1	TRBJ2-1	TGTGCCAGCCCTCCGGGACGCCAGGACAATGAGCAGTTCTTC	CASPPGRQDNEQFF
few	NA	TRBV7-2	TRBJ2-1	TGTGCCAGCAGCTTAATGGCGGAATACAATGAGCAGTTCTTC	CASSLMAEYNEQFF
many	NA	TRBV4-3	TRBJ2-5	TGCGCCAGCAGCCAAGGGGTCGGCGTAAAAGAGACCCAGTACTTC	CASSQGVGVKETQYF
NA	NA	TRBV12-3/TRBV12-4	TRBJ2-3	TGTGCCAGCCAAAATAGCGGAACTAGCACAGATACGCAGTATTTT	CASQNSGTSTDTQYF
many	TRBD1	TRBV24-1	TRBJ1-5	TGTGCCACCAGTGACGCACAGGGGGCGCAAAGTCAGCCCCAGCATTTT	CATSDAQGAQSQPQHF
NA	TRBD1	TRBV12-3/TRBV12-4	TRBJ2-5	TGTGCCAGCAGTTTCATCGGGACAGGTCAAGAGACCCAGTACTTC	CASSFIGTGQETQYF
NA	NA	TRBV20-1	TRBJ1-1	TGCAGTGCTAGAGGTGGACGGGGAGGGGACACTGAAGCTTTCTTT	CSARGGRGGDTEAFF
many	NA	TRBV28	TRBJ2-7	TGTGCCAGCAGTTTTTGGTACGAGCAGTACTTC	CASSFWYEQYF
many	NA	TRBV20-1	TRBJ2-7	TGCAGTGCTAGTGCGGGGCCCCCGGGGGAGCAGTACTTC	CSASAGPPGEQYF
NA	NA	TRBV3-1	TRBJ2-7	TGTGCCAGCAGCCAGGAAGGCAGGACGGCGCGATACGAGCAGTACTTC	CASSQEGRTARYEQYF
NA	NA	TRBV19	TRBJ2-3	TGTGCCAGTATGGGACGAAGCACAGATACGCAGTATTTT	CASMGRSTDTQYF
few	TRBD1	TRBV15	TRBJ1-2	TGTGCCACCAGCCCGCGAGACAGGGGCTATGGCTACACCTTC	CATSPRDRGYGYTF
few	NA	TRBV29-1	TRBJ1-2	TGCAGCGTTGCTCAGGGTAGCTATGGCTACACCTTC	CSVAQGSYGYTF
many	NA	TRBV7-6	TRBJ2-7	TGTGCCAGCAGCTTAGTTTGGGGGGCGCGAGACGAGCAGTACTTC	CASSLVWGARDEQYF
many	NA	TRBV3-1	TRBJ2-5	TGTGCCAGCAGCCCCTTGGGGTCCCAAGAGACCCAGTACTTC	CASSPLGSQETQYF
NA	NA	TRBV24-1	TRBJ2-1	TGTGCCACCAGTGGCAACAGAGGGGGTAATGAGCAGTTCTTC	CATSGNRGGNEQFF
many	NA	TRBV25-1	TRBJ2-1	TGTGCCAGCACAGGCAGGGACTCCTACAATGAGCAGTTCTTC	CASTGRDSYNEQFF
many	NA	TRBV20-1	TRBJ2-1	TGCAGTGCTAGAGGGTCCGGAGGGCGGGCCAATGAGCAGTTCTTC	CSARGSGGRANEQFF
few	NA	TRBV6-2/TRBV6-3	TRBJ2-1	TGTGCCAGCAGTTACTCGGGGCGGCACAATGAGCAGTTCTTC	CASSYSGRHNEQFF
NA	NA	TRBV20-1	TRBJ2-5	TGCAGTGCCACGGACATCCAAGAGACCCAGTACTTC	CSATDIQETQYF
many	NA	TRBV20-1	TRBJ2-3	TGCAGTGCTGCCCCTCGACGGCTATCCGGGACAGATACGCAGTATTTT	CSAAPRRLSGTDTQYF
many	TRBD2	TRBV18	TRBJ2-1	TGTGCCAGCTCTAAGCGGGAGATGGATGAGCAGTTCTTC	CASSKREMDEQFF
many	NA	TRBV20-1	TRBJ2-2	TGCAGTGCTAGACAGACAGGTTCTGTCTCCACCGGGGAGCTGTTTTTT	CSARQTGSVSTGELFF
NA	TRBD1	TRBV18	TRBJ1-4	TGTGCCAGCTCACCACTCCCGGGACAGGGTGGAGAAAAACTGTTTTTT	CASSPLPGQGGEKLFF
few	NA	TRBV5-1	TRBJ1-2	TGCGCCAGCAGCTTGGAGTCCGTGCTTAACTATGGCTACACCTTC	CASSLESVLNYGYTF
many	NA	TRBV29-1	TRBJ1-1	TGCAGCGTTGTGTCAGGGAACACTGAAGCTTTCTTT	CSVVSGNTEAFF
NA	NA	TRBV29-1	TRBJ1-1	TGCAGCGTTGGGTCGGGAGAGACCCCTGAAGCTTTCTTT	CSVGSGETPEAFF
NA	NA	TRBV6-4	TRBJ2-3	TGTGCCAGCAGTGGAAGAGCAGATACGCAGTATTTT	CASSGRADTQYF